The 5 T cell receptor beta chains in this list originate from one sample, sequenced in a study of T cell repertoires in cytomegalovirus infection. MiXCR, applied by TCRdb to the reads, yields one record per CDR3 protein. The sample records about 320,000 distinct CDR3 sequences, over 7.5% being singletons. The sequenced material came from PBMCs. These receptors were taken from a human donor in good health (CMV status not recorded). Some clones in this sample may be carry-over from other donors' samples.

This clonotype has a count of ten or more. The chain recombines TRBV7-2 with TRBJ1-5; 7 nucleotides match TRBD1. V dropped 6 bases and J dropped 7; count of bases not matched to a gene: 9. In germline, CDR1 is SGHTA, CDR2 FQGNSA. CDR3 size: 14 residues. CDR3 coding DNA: TGTGCCAGCAGGGATACAGGGGTGCGCCAGCCCCAGCATTTT. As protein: CASRDTGVRQPQHF.

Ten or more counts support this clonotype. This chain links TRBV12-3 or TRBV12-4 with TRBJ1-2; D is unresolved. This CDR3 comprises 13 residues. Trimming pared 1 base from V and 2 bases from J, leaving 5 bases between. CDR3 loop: CASSLVENYGYTF. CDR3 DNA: TGTGCCAGCAGTTTAGTGGAGAACTATGGCTACACCTTC.

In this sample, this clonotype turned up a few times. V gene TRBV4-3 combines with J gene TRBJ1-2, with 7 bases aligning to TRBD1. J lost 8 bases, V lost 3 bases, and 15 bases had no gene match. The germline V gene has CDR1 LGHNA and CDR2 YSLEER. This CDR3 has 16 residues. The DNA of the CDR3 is TGCGCCAGCAGCCATCCAGCAGGGGGAGGGGCTGAGGGCTACACCTTC. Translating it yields CASSHPAGGGAEGYTF.

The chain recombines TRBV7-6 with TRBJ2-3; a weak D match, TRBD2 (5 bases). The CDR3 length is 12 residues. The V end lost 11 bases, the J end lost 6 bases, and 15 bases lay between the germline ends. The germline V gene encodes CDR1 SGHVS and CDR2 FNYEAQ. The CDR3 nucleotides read TGTGCCCTCGGTGGGAGTGGTGATACGCAGTATTTT. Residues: CALGGSGDTQYF.

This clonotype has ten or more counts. The CDR3 protein is CASSYGGTYEQYF. In DNA form, the CDR3 reads TGTGCCAGCAGTTACGGCGGGACGTACGAGCAGTACTTC. The chain has TRBV6-5 and TRBJ2-7; D is perhaps TRBD2 (6 bases). V dropped 2 bases and J dropped 4 bases, with 9 bases sitting between them. CDR1 is MNHEY, CDR2 SVGAGI, per germline. There are 13 residues in the CDR3.